The clone carrying this T cell receptor beta chain was observed a few times. This entry comes from a study of blood T cell repertoires in COVID-19. The protocol was immunoSEQ multiplex PCR, while the TCRdb copy is restricted to in-frame clones and leaves out a portion. The data hold about 73,000 clones, with roughly 81% observed a single time. V shed 7 bases and J 3 bases; nucleotides not matched to a gene: 13. This CDR3 is built from 16 residues. Germline values: CDR1 MDHEN, CDR2 SYDVKM. This sequence was found in a woman in her 70s with acute or convalescent COVID-19. Sequencing input: peripheral blood. This rearrangement joins TRBV28 to TRBJ2-7; 9 nucleotides match TRBD1. This CDR3 reads CASTSTHGTGNYEQYF. CDR3 DNA sequence: TGTGCCAGCACCTCGACCCATGGGACAGGGAACTACGAGCAGTACTTC.